This TCR beta chain derives from a study of blood T cell repertoires in COVID-19. Study as a whole: Samples taken during acute and convalescent COVID-19 were collected in the United States, Italy and Spain.

Participant ages covered roughly 18 to 89 years across 25 or so US areas. This clone showed up just once. The V gene's germline CDR1 is SNHLY and CDR2 FYNNEI. The CDR3 consists of 16 residues. Unmatched junction bases numbered 18, after V lost 6 bases and J lost 13 bases. Per the original data handling: Reference gene primer amplification yielded estimated nucleated cell counts. TCRdb's table, derived via immunoSEQ multiplex PCR, lists solely in-frame clones and lacks some. Clone size and the V and J calls come from that table; the DNA yielded D and trimming. Among 200,000 to 250,000 clones listed, 90% were seen once.

The rearrangement uses TRBV2 and TRBJ2-5; 12 bases align to TRBD2. The source material was PBMCs or T cells enriched from blood (not recorded which). The TCR was taken from a man between 25 and 39 years old who had been exposed to COVID-19. The CDR3 DNA is TGTGCCAGCAGCCCGACTGACCACACTAGCGGGGGGATGCTGTACTTC. Translated: CASSPTDHTSGGMLYF.